This T cell receptor beta chain was sequenced for a study of CD8+CD57+ T cells in acquired aplastic anemia. Study overall: Mean DNA quantity obtained from sorted CD4+ and CD8+ cells was about 3 ug. Read counts for CD4+ cells (from healthy donors) averaged about 10 million. Broader study findings: Patients and controls shared 25 to 35 CD8+ CDR3 sequences, which appeared highly expressed in patients and within their immunodominant clones. Significant differences in CD8+ Simpson's diversity were not observed between patients and controls.

Genomic DNA served as template for TCR beta VDJ and CDR3 profiling. TCRdb itself ran the reads through MiXCR, one entry per CDR3 protein. The table lists a few hundred thousand distinct CDR3 sequences, over 60% of them singletons. Comment on this clonotype: Its cognate antigen is unknown. An end of the junction does not agree with germline; a read error may underlie this.

CDR1 is SEHNR, CDR2 FQNEAQ, per germline (reference sequence). The CDR3 sequence is 12 residues long. This sequence joins TRBV7-9 and TRBJ1-2, with D unresolved. Sequenced material: sorted CD4+, CD8+, or CD8+CD57+ T cells (not recorded which) from PBMCs. The source is a human donor in good health. This chain's CDR3 is CASSLEGYGCTF. CDR3 nucleotide sequence: TGTGCCAGCAGCTTAGAGGGCTATGGCTGCACCTTC.